This is a list of T cell receptor beta chains from one sample in a study of blood T cells in healthy people across ages. TCRdb processed the 5' RACE reads anew with MiXCR; each CDR3 protein has one entry. In the table there are over a million distinct CDR3 sequences, less than 50% of which are singletons. Sequencing was done on a sample of blood. All receptors derive from a woman aged 55-69 years in good health. CDR3s include the opening cysteine and the closing phenylalanine or tryptophan. A D gene is named only where the DNA matches it firmly. Not every row has a clone size; where given, it reads once, few, many or a size class.

TRBJ2-7 TRBV15 NA NA TGTGCCACCAGCAAGGGCCAACCCCACGAGCAGTACTTC CATSKGQPHEQYF
TRBJ1-6 TRBV12-3/TRBV12-4 NA NA TGTGCCAGCAGCCGAACAGGAAAACGATCACCCCTCCACTTT CASSRTGKRSPLHF
TRBJ2-7 TRBV7-9 NA NA TGTGCCATCAGCTTCCGGGGCTTGGACGAGCAGTACTTC CAISFRGLDEQYF
TRBJ2-7 TRBV5-5 NA NA TGTGCCAGCAGCTTGGTGGCGGTAGGCATCGACTCCTACGAGCAGTACTTC CASSLVAVGIDSYEQYF
TRBJ1-2 TRBV9 TRBD1 few TGTGCCAGCAGCCCCCAGGGACAGGGGGCTCTAGGCTATGGCTACACCTTC CASSPQGQGALGYGYTF
TRBJ1-6 TRBV9 TRBD1 NA TGTGCCAGCAGCGTCCAGGGGGCCGGAAATTCACCCCTCCACTTT CASSVQGAGNSPLHF
TRBJ2-3 TRBV6-5 NA NA TGTGCCAGCACCGACCGAGTGGATACGCAGTATTTT CASTDRVDTQYF
TRBJ2-5 TRBV9 NA once TGTGCCAGCAGCGCGGGGATTGGGGGCGAGACCCAGTACTTC CASSAGIGGETQYF
TRBJ2-1 TRBV6-2/TRBV6-3 TRBD1 few TGTGCCAGCAGTTACAAGGAAACGGGACAGATTTACAATGAGCAGTTCTTC CASSYKETGQIYNEQFF
TRBJ2-3 TRBV6-2/TRBV6-3 TRBD1 NA TGTGCCAGCAGGTTCAGGGGGACAGGGGCAGATAAGCAGTATTTT CASRFRGTGADKQYF
TRBJ2-1 TRBV28 TRBD1 NA TGTGCCAGCCTCGACAGGGGGGCCTACAATAAGCAGTTCTTC CASLDRGAYNKQFF
TRBJ2-7 TRBV5-1 TRBD1 NA TGCGCCAGCAGTCCGAGGCAGGGGGAAATCGAGCAGTACTTC CASSPRQGEIEQYF
TRBJ2-7 TRBV20-1 NA NA TGCAGTGCTAGAGAAGGGGGAAACGAGCAGTACTTC CSAREGGNEQYF
TRBJ2-3 TRBV7-8 TRBD1 few TGTGCCAGCACTAGAGACAGGGTTACAGATACGCAGTATTTT CASTRDRVTDTQYF
TRBJ2-7 TRBV5-1 NA few TGCGCCAGCAGCTTGGCGTCGGCTAGGGGGTCCTACGAGCAGTACTTC CASSLASARGSYEQYF
TRBJ2-5 TRBV27 NA few TGTGCCAGCAGTTTCGGCTCTAGAGAGACCCAGTACTTC CASSFGSRETQYF
TRBJ2-1 TRBV20-1 TRBD2 NA TGCAGTGCTAGGACTAGCGGGAGGCTCAATGAGCAGTTCTTC CSARTSGRLNEQFF
TRBJ2-7 TRBV6-5 TRBD2 many TGTGCCAGCAGTTACAGGACCAGCGGGGCCCGCTACGAGCAGTACTTC CASSYRTSGARYEQYF
TRBJ2-5 TRBV11-1 NA many TGTGCCAGCAGCCCCTCTAGGGCAGCACAACAAGAGACCCAGTACTTC CASSPSRAAQQETQYF
TRBJ2-1 TRBV10-1 TRBD2 NA TGCGCCAGCGAACGGACTAGCGGGAGGAATGAGCAGTTCTTC CASERTSGRNEQFF
TRBJ2-3 TRBV20-1 NA NA TGCAGTGCTAGTGGACAGCGGGCAGATACGCAGTATTTT CSASGQRADTQYF
TRBJ2-1 TRBV4-1 NA NA TGCGCCAGCAGCCAAGGGGCGAGGACCACCTTAAATGAGCAGTTCTTC CASSQGARTTLNEQFF
TRBJ2-1 TRBV5-4 NA once TGTGCCAGCAGCGGCCGGCAGGGTGACAATGAGCAGTTCTTC CASSGRQGDNEQFF
TRBJ2-6 TRBV20-1 NA NA TGCAGTGTTAAACGGGTTTCTGGGGCCAACGTCCTGACTTTC CSVKRVSGANVLTF
TRBJ2-7 TRBV6-6 TRBD1 NA TGTGCCAGCAGCACCCAACGGACAGGGATCTACGAGCAGTACTTC CASSTQRTGIYEQYF
TRBJ2-3 TRBV20-1 NA NA TGCAGTGCTAGAGGAGAGGAGCATACGCAGTATTTT CSARGEEHTQYF
TRBJ2-4 TRBV2 NA NA TGTGCCAGCAGTCATGTGGGGGAAATAGGCATTCAGTACTTC CASSHVGEIGIQYF
TRBJ2-7 TRBV27 TRBD1 few TGTGCCAGCAGTTCAGGGGGCCCGGGACGCTCCTCCTACGAGCAGTACTTC CASSSGGPGRSSYEQYF
TRBJ2-1 TRBV29-1 NA many TGCAGCGTTGAAGATCTTCAAGTGGAGGTGAACAATGAGCAGTTCTTC CSVEDLQVEVNNEQFF
TRBJ2-5 TRBV20-1 TRBD1 many TGCAGTGCTAGAGTACCGACAGGGGGCGAAGAGACCCAGTACTTC CSARVPTGGEETQYF
TRBJ2-7 TRBV21-1 NA NA TGTGCCAGCAGCAAGGCGACTAGCGGACTTCCACACGAGCAGTACTTC CASSKATSGLPHEQYF
TRBJ1-6 TRBV12-3/TRBV12-4 NA few TGTGCCAGCAGTTTGAGTCGGGCTAATTCACCCCTCCACTTT CASSLSRANSPLHF
TRBJ2-5 TRBV10-3 NA NA TGTGCCATCAGTGAGTCGGTGACCCAGTACTTC CAISESVTQYF
TRBJ1-2 TRBV2 NA few TGTGCCAGCAGTGTGGAGGAGGGGAACTATGGCTACACCTTC CASSVEEGNYGYTF
TRBJ2-1 TRBV12-5 TRBD1 many TGTGCTAGTGGGCAAGACAGGGGTTGGGATGAGCAGTTCTTC CASGQDRGWDEQFF
TRBJ2-5 TRBV29-1 TRBD1 NA TGCAGCGTCCTCAAAGTGGGGACAGGGGAGGAGACCCAGTACTTC CSVLKVGTGEETQYF
TRBJ2-7 TRBV28 NA NA TGTGCCAGCAGTTTTACCGGGTCTCTTGGCGAGCAGTACTTC CASSFTGSLGEQYF
TRBJ2-7 TRBV7-9 TRBD2 NA TGTGCCAGCAGCCCACGACGAGCGGGAGCCCACGAGCAGTACTTC CASSPRRAGAHEQYF
TRBJ2-7 TRBV6-1 NA few TGTGCCAGCAGTGAAGGCAGGGGTTTTACTAGCGAGCAGTACTTC CASSEGRGFTSEQYF
TRBJ1-5 TRBV20-1 NA few TGCAGTGCTGGGGATCTAAGCAATCAGCCCCAGCATTTT CSAGDLSNQPQHF
TRBJ2-7 TRBV5-5 TRBD1 NA TGTGCCAGCAGCGACCGGGACAGGGGGCATTACGAGCAGTACTTC CASSDRDRGHYEQYF
TRBJ2-1 TRBV7-9 NA NA TGTGCCAGCTCGAGGATGGCCGTCTCCTACAATGAGCAGTTCTTC CASSRMAVSYNEQFF
TRBJ2-1 TRBV20-1 TRBD2 many TGCAGTGCTTCTGCGGGAGGGTCCAAGAATGAGCAGTTCTTC CSASAGGSKNEQFF
TRBJ2-3 TRBV11-2 TRBD2 NA TGTGCCAGCAGCCCTGTAGCGGGAGCTGAAGATACGCAGTATTTT CASSPVAGAEDTQYF
TRBJ2-2 TRBV5-1 NA few TGCGCCAGCAGCTTGGTGGGAGTAGAGACCGGGGAGCTGTTTTTT CASSLVGVETGELFF
TRBJ2-3 TRBV7-2 NA NA TGTGCCAGCAGCCTAAATGGCAGGGGACTGTATGCGCAGTATTTT CASSLNGRGLYAQYF
TRBJ1-1 TRBV6-2/TRBV6-3 NA NA TGTGCCAGCAGTTACTTTGGTGAAGCTTTCTTT CASSYFGEAFF
TRBJ2-4 TRBV20-1 NA NA TGCAGTGCTAGAGTCGGGGCTGAGTACTTC CSARVGAEYF
TRBJ2-7 TRBV5-8 NA once TGTGCCAGCAGCCTCCTTGGGGCCCCCTCCAATGAGCAGTACTTC CASSLLGAPSNEQYF
TRBJ2-7 TRBV20-1 NA NA TGCAGTGCTAAGATATTGGGGACCAGCTTAAAGGACGGTGGCGAGCAGTACTTC CSAKILGTSLKDGGEQYF
TRBJ2-3 TRBV20-1 NA few TGCAGTGCTAGAGATAACAGATACACAGATACGCAGTATTTT CSARDNRYTDTQYF
TRBJ2-2 TRBV6-2/TRBV6-3 NA NA TGTGCCAGCAGTTACGGCGGGACGGGAACGAACACCGGGGAGCTGTTTTTT CASSYGGTGTNTGELFF
TRBJ2-3 TRBV9 TRBD2 NA TGTGCCAGCAGCGTAGAACTAGCGGGAGGGCCATCTGATACGCAGTATTTT CASSVELAGGPSDTQYF
TRBJ1-2 TRBV3-1 TRBD1 NA TGTGCCAGCAGCCAACGGACAGGGGTGGATGGCTACACCTTC CASSQRTGVDGYTF
TRBJ2-1 TRBV9 TRBD2 few TGTGCCAGCAGCGGGCCGGGACTAGAGCAGTTCTTC CASSGPGLEQFF
TRBJ2-1 TRBV6-6 TRBD2 few TGTGCCAGCAGTGGCGGGGGGCTCAATGAGCAGTTCTTC CASSGGGLNEQFF
TRBJ2-3 TRBV20-1 NA NA TGCAGTGCTAGCTCCACCGGGAGAGGGGGCACAGATACGCAGTATTTT CSASSTGRGGTDTQYF
TRBJ2-1 TRBV10-3 TRBD2 NA TGTGCCATCAGCCCGGCTAGCGGACCGAGCTCCTACAATGAGCAGTTCTTC CAISPASGPSSYNEQFF
TRBJ2-1 TRBV7-3 TRBD2 NA TGTGCCAGCAGCGCCTTTGCTAGCGGGAGGGCCTCGGACCAGTTCTTC CASSAFASGRASDQFF
TRBJ2-5 TRBV6-5 NA NA TGTGCCAGCAGACAGGGTTGGGAAGAGACCCAGTACTTC CASRQGWEETQYF